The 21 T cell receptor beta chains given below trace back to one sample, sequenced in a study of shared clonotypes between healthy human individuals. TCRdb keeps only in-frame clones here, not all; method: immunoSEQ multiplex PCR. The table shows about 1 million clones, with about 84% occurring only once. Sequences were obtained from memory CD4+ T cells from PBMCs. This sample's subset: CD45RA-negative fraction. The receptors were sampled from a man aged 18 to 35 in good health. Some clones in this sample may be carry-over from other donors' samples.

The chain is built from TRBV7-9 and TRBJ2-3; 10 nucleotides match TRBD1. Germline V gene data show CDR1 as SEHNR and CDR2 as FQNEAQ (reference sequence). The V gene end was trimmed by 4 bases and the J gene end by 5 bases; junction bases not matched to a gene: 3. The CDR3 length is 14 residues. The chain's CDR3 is CASSWGQGRDTQYF. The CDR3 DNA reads TGTGCCAGCAGCTGGGGACAGGGGAGAGATACGCAGTATTTT. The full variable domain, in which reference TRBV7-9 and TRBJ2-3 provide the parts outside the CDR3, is DTGVSQNPRHKITKRGQNVTFRCDPISEHNRLYWYRQTLGQGPEFLTYFQNEAQLEKSRLLSDRFSAERPKGSFSTLEIQRTEQGDSAMYLCASSWGQGRDTQYFGPGTRLTVL.

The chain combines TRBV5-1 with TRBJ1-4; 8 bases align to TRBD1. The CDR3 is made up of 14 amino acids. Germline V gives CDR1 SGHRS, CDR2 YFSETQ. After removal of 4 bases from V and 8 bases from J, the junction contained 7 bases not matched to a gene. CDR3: CASSQRQGKEKLFF. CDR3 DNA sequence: TGCGCCAGCAGCCAGAGACAGGGGAAGGAAAAACTGTTTTTT. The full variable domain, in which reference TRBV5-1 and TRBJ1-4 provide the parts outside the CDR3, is KAGVTQTPRYLIKTRGQQVTLSCSPISGHRSVSWYQQTPGQGLQFLFEYFSETQRNKGNFPGRFSGRQFSNSRSEMNVSTLELGDSALYLCASSQRQGKEKLFFGSGTQLSVL.

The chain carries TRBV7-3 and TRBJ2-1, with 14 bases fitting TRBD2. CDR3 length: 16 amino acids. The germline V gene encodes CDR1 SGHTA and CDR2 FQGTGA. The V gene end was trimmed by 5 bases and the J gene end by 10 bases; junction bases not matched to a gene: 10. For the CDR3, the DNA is TGTGCCAGCAGCAAGACCGGGACTAGCGGGAGCTTCGAGCAGTTCTTC. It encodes CASSKTGTSGSFEQFF.

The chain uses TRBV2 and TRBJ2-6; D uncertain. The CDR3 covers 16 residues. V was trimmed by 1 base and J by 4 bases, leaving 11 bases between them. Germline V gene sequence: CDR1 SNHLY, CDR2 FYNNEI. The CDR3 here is CASSEDRYPGANVLTF. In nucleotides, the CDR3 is TGTGCCAGCAGTGAAGACCGGTATCCGGGGGCCAACGTCCTGACTTTC.

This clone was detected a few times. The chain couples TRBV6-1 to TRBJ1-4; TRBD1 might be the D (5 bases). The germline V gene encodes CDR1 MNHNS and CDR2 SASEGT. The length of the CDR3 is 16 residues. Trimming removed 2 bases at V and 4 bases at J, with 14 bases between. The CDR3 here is CASSERGVASNEKLFF. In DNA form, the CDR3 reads TGTGCCAGCAGTGAAAGAGGGGTCGCGAGTAATGAAAAACTGTTTTTT.

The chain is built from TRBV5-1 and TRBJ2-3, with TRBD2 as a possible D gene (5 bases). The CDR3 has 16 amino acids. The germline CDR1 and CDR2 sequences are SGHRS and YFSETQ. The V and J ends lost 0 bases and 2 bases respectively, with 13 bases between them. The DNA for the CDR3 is TGCGCCAGCAGCTTGGTTGTGACTACGGTCACAGATACGCAGTATTTT. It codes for CASSLVVTTVTDTQYF.

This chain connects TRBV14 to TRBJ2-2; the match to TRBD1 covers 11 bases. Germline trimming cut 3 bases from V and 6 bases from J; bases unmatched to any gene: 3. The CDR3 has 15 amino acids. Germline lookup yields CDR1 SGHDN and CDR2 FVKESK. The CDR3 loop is CASSHPGQGAGELFF. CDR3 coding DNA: TGTGCCAGCAGCCACCCGGGACAGGGGGCCGGGGAGCTGTTTTTT. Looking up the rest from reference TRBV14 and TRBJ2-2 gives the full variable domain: EAGVTQFPSHSVIEKGQTVTLRCDPISGHDNLYWYRRVMGKEIKFLLHFVKESKQDESGMPNNRFLAERTGGTYSTLKVQPAELEDSGVYFCASSHPGQGAGELFFGEGSRLTVL.

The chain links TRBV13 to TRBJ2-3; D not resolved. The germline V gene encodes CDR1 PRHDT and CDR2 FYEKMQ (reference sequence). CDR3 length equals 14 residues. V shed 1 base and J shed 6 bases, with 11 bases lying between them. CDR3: CASSLVSRSDTQYF. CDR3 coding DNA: TGTGCCAGCAGCTTAGTCAGCCGGAGCGATACGCAGTATTTT.

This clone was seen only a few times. The CDR3 spells CAWDRGPDQPQHF. CDR3 nucleotides: TGTGCCTGGGACAGGGGACCTGATCAGCCCCAGCATTTT. The chain recombines TRBV30 with TRBJ1-5, with 8 bases fitting TRBD1. This CDR3 comprises 13 residues. Germline loops: CDR1 GTSNPN, CDR2 SVGIG (reference sequence). V was clipped by 5 bases and J by 5 bases; unmatched bases: 5.

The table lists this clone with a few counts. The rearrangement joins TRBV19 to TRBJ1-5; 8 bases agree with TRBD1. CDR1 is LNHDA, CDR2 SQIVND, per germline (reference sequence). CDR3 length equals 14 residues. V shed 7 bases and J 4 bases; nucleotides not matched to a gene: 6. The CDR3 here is CASTRTGINQPQHF. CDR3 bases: TGTGCCAGTACTAGGACAGGGATTAATCAGCCCCAGCATTTT. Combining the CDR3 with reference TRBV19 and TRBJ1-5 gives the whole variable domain DGGITQSPKYLFRKEGQNVTLSCEQNLNHDAMYWYRQDPGQGLRLIYYSQIVNDFQKGDIAEGYSVSREKKESFPLTVTSAQKNPTAFYLCASTRTGINQPQHFGDGTRLSIL.

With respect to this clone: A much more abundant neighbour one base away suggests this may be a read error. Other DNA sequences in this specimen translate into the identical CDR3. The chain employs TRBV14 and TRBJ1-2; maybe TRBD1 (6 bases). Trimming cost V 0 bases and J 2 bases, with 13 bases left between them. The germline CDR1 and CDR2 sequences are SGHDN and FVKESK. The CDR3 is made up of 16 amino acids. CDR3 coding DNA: TGTGCCAGCAGCCAAGAAGCCGGAGGACAGAACTATGGCTACACCTTC. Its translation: CASSQEAGGQNYGYTF.

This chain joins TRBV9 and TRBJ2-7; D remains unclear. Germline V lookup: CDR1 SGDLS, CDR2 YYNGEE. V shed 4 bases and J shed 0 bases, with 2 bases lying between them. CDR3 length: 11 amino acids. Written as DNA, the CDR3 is TGTGCCAGCAGCCCCTCCTACGAGCAGTACTTC. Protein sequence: CASSPSYEQYF.

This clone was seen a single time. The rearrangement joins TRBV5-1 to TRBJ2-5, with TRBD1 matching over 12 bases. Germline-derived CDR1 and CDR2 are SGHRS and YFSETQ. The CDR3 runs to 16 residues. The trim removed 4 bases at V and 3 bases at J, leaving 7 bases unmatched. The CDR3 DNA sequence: TGCGCCAGCAGCGCGTGGGGACAGGGGGCAGAAGAGACCCAGTACTTC. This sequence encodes CASSAWGQGAEETQYF.

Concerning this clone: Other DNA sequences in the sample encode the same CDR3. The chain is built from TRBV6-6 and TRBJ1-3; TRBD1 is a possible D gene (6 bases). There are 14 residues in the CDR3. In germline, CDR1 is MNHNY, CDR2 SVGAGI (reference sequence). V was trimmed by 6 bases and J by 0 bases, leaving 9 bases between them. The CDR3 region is CASSLQGSGNTIYF. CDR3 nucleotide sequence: TGTGCCAGCAGCCTACAGGGCTCTGGAAACACCATATATTTT.

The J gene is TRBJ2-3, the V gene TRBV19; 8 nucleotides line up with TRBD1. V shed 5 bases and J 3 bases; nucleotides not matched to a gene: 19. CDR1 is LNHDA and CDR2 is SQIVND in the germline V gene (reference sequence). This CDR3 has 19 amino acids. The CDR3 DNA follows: TGTGCCAGTAGTCGAGGGTCGGGTCGGGGCAGGGGGCGTACAGATACGCAGTATTTT. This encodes CASSRGSGRGRGRTDTQYF.

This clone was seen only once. In DNA form, the CDR3 reads TGTGCCAGCAGGGACAGGGTTTTATCCTACGAGCAGTACTTC. Residues: CASRDRVLSYEQYF. V usage is TRBV2 and J usage is TRBJ2-7; 8 positions match TRBD1. The germline V gene has CDR1 SNHLY and CDR2 FYNNEI. Germline trimming cut 6 bases from V and 1 base from J; bases unmatched to any gene: 5. The CDR3 runs 14 residues.

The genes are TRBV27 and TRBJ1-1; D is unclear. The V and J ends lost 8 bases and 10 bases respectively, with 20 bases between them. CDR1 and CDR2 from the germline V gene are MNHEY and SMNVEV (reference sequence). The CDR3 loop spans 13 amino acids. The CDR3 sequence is CASRRGEQSRAFF. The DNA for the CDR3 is TGTGCCAGCCGTCGTGGGGAACAGAGTAGAGCTTTCTTT.

This CDR3 reads CASSPQGYNEKLFF. The CDR3 DNA reads as TGTGCCAGCTCACCACAGGGATATAATGAAAAACTGTTTTTT. This sequence joins TRBV18 and TRBJ1-4; D remains unclear. This CDR3 comprises 14 residues. The V end lost 1 base, the J end lost 4 bases, and 7 bases lay between the germline ends. Germline-derived CDR1 and CDR2 are KGHSH and LQKENI.

Here the CDR3 DNA reads TGCGCCAGCAGCCATCCCGGGCTGGACATTCAGTACTTC. This codes for CASSHPGLDIQYF. The chain joins TRBV4-1 to TRBJ2-4; D is undetermined. Per germline, CDR1 MGHRA and CDR2 YSYEKL. Trimming removed 3 bases at V and 8 bases at J, with 11 bases between. The CDR3 sequence is 13 residues long.

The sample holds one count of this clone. The CDR3 here is CASRRSGANVLTF. CDR3 sequence (DNA): TGTGCCAGCAGGCGCTCTGGGGCCAACGTCCTGACTTTC. The chain is built from TRBV27 and TRBJ2-6; D is unclear. The V end lost 6 bases, the J end lost 0 bases, and 3 bases lay between the germline ends. This CDR3 region has 13 residues. Germline loops: CDR1 MNHEY, CDR2 SMNVEV (reference sequence). The variable domain in full, with the rest retrieved from reference TRBV27 and TRBJ2-6, is EAQVTQNPRYLITVTGKKLTVTCSQNMNHEYMSWYRQDPGLGLRQIYYSMNVEVTDKGDVPEGYKVSRKEKRNFPLILESPSPNQTSLYFCASRRSGANVLTFGAGSRLTVL.

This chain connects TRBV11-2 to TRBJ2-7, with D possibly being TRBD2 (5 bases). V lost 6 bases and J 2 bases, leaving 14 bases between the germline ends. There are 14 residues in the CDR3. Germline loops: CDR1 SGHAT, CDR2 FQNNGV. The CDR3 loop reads CASRRRASPYEQYF. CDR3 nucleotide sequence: TGTGCCAGCAGACGTCGCGCTAGCCCCTACGAGCAGTACTTC.